One T cell receptor beta chain is described in this entry. Its antigen is not identified. CDR3 length: 16 amino acids. Trimming left V 3 bases short and J 4 bases short, with 18 bases between. Germline V lookup: CDR1 LGHNA, CDR2 YSLEER. 60 Vbeta and 13 Jbeta primers were used in PCR. Profiling relied on immunoSEQ multiplex PCR, and the TCRdb table lists in-frame clones only, not all of them. This table holds 180,000 or so clones, around 80% found once. The sample originates from a study of cytomegalovirus exposure and HLA in healthy donors. General study results and limits: Later analysis showed TCR association rates varying by HLA locus, highest for DRB1 and lowest for HLA-C. Common viral pathogens seemed to be connected with several of the most significant clusters, according to a later analysis.

This chain connects TRBV4-3 to TRBJ2-5; possibly TRBD2 for D (5 bases). The origin of this receptor is a woman in her sixties or seventies in good health and CMV-seropositive. Input material: PBMCs. In nucleotides, the CDR3 is TGCGCCAGCAGCCATAGCCCAGGAGGACTGCCAGAGACCCAGTACTTC. Its protein is CASSHSPGGLPETQYF.